The present T cell receptor beta chain was sequenced within a study of OX40 agonist ivuxolimab in advanced cancers. Background on the study: Patients were infused with ivuxolimab every 2 weeks at 0.01 to 10 mg/kg. The dose-escalation cohort had hepatocellular carcinoma, melanoma, renal cell or head and neck cancer.

Study-wide points: The mean number of expanded clones was higher in CD8+ T cells than in CD4+. The study found among the lowest clonal expansion in partial responders at 0.1-3.0 mg/kg.

TCRdb's table, derived via immunoSEQ multiplex PCR, lists solely in-frame clones and lacks some. The top ten clones hold about a tenth of a sample with tens of thousands of clones, 79% of them seen once. Concerning this clone itself: Antigen: not known.

CDR1 is SGHNT and CDR2 is YYREEE in the germline V gene (reference sequence). The CDR3 runs to 11 residues. Trimming pared 5 bases from V and 8 bases from J, leaving 10 bases between. This receptor was obtained from an adult with an advanced solid tumor such as melanoma, head and neck, liver or kidney cancer. The specimen comprised CD4+ or CD8+ T cells sorted from blood, sampled in a trial of the OX40 agonist ivuxolimab. The rearrangement uses TRBV5-4 and TRBJ1-1; TRBD1 might be the D (5 bases). CDR3 in amino acids: CASSRDLEAFF. For the CDR3, the DNA is TGTGCCAGCAGTCGGGACTTAGAAGCTTTCTTT.